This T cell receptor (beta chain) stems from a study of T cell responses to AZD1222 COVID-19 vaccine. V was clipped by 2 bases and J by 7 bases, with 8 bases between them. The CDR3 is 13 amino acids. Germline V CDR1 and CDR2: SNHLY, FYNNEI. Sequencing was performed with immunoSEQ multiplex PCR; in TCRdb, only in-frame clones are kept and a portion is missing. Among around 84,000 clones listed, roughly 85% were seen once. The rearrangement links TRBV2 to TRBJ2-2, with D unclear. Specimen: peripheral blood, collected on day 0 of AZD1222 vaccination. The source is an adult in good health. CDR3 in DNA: TGTGCCAGCAGTGAACAGGCCCTCGGGGAGCTGTTTTTT. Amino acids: CASSEQALGELFF.